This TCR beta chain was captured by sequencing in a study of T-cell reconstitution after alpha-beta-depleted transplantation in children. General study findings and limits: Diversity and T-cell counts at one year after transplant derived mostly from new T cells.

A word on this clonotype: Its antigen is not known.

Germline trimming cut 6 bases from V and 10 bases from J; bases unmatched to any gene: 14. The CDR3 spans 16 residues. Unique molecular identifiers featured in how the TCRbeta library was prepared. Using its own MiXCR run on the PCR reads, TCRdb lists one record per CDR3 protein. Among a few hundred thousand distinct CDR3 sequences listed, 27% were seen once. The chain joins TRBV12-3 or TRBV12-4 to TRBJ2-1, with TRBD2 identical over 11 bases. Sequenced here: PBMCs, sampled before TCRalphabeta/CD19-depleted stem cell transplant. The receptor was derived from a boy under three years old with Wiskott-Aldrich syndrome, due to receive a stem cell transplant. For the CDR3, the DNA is TGTGCCAGCAGAGCGGAGGGGACTAGCGGAATGGGGGAGCAGTTCTTC. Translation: CASRAEGTSGMGEQFF.